Listed below are T cell receptor beta chains from one sample, sequenced in a study of radiotherapy plus CTLA-4 blockade in lung cancer. Libraries were prepared by immunoSEQ multiplex PCR; TCRdb keeps only in-frame clonotypes and omits some of them. Of more than 25,000 clones listed, approximately 81% are singletons. The sample in question was peripheral blood, obtained from a patient treated with radiotherapy plus ipilimumab. The source is a human donor with non-small cell lung cancer that progressed on radiotherapy plus ipilimumab. Both conserved end residues are part of each CDR3. D genes are given only for firm matches.

d_call	j_call	v_call	cdr3_aa
TRBD1	TRBJ1-6	TRBV28	CASSPGGGQGETSPLHF
TRBD2	TRBJ2-7	TRBV10-1	CASSDSSGRIDEQYF
TRBD1	TRBJ2-3	TRBV27	CASSVRQGSDTQYF
TRBD1	TRBJ2-7	TRBV11-2	CASSQSGTGGTYEQYF
.	TRBJ2-4	TRBV7-2	CASSASGKNIQYF
TRBD1	TRBJ1-2	TRBV5-5	CASTLGQGDYYGYTF
.	TRBJ2-5	TRBV4-2	CASSQDLQETQYF
.	TRBJ2-7	TRBV7-6	CASSLDQGIAYEQYF
TRBD1	TRBJ2-1	TRBV6-5	CASRQGMGEQFF
TRBD2	TRBJ2-5	TRBV7-9	CASRPLVAGDQETQYF
.	TRBJ2-5	TRBV28	CASTGSKITQYF
.	TRBJ2-1	TRBV2	CASSEREPSYNEQFF
.	TRBJ2-1	TRBV18	CASSAKRDNPNEQFF
.	TRBJ2-7	TRBV29-1	CSVGGGTSKKQYF
.	TRBJ1-5	TRBV28	CASSTYRESSNQPQHF
.	TRBJ2-7	TRBV10-3	CAISRARGGEQYF
.	TRBJ1-3	TRBV13	CASSPGDSLGNTIYF
.	TRBJ1-3	TRBV7-2	CASSPGSSGNTIYF
TRBD1	TRBJ1-6	TRBV6-5	CASRTGHSPLHF
.	TRBJ2-7	TRBV4-1	CASSQATGTYEQYF
TRBD2	TRBJ2-2	TRBV5-1	CASSLGGGETGELFF
.	TRBJ1-2	TRBV11-2	CASSPNRDYYGYTF
.	TRBJ2-7	TRBV29-1	CSVDPGAGYEQYF
.	TRBJ1-2	TRBV14	CASSHWDGNYGYTF
TRBD2	TRBJ2-3	TRBV11-2	CASSPRLAATTDTQYF
.	TRBJ2-1	TRBV28	CASRTPGLQSNEQFF
TRBD2	TRBJ2-7	TRBV10-3	CAISDPGTSGRTGAYEQYF
.	TRBJ1-1	TRBV6-1	CASKRQVADTEAFF
TRBD2	TRBJ2-1	TRBV28	CASRSPSSLAGGGNEQFF
.	TRBJ2-2	TRBV5-4	CASSLGGSVAGELFF
.	TRBJ2-5	TRBV30	CAWSGPETQYF
.	TRBJ1-2	TRBV6-1	CASSPSTYGYTF
.	TRBJ2-5	TRBV11-2	CASSLDLRSRSAQYF
.	TRBJ1-4	TRBV7-8	CASSLIGRLSEKLFF
.	TRBJ1-4	TRBV2	CASSVNKAKLFF
TRBD2	TRBJ2-1	TRBV28	CASRAGLAGYNEQFF
.	TRBJ2-1	TRBV11-2	CASSLGRAAGPQGDEQFF
TRBD2	TRBJ2-5	TRBV29-1	CSVDGLAGDQETQYF
TRBD1	TRBJ2-7	TRBV9	CASSVSAGTGLYEQYF
TRBD2	TRBJ2-5	TRBV11-2	CASSLGAGGYQETQYF
.	TRBJ2-1	TRBV6-6	CASSPRFGGMNEQFF
.	TRBJ1-2	TRBV30	CVCWLITNYGYTF
.	TRBJ2-7	TRBV5-1	CASSTSASGYEQYF
TRBD1	TRBJ1-4	TRBV28	CASSLTGTGKNEKLFF
TRBD1	TRBJ1-3	TRBV9	CASSVGDRGSGNTIYF
.	TRBJ1-4	TRBV30	CAWSVQGKLFF
.	TRBJ2-3	TRBV19	CASSTGGASYTQYF
.	TRBJ2-5	TRBV11-2	CASSIYTEETQYF
TRBD2	TRBJ2-3	TRBV11-1	CASSFPGTSVPADTQYF
.	TRBJ2-7	TRBV7-9	CASSPTGYEQYF
.	TRBJ2-7	TRBV5-5	CASSLEVTDPYEQYF
.	TRBJ2-5	TRBV10-3	CAIRHSGAQETQYF
.	TRBJ2-5	TRBV7-9	CASSIGAGEETQYF
TRBD2	TRBJ2-3	TRBV4-2	CASSQVPSGSGADTQYF
.	TRBJ1-1	TRBV7-6	CASTVAGLGTEAFF